This note documents a single TCR beta chain sequence. The clone's antigen remains unknown. The input lacks base qualities; no much larger clone sits a single base away. The protocol used for the library was 5' RACE. This sample was sequenced with an Illumina HiSeq 2500. A second PCR of roughly 6 to 11 cycles was run with a J-beta primer mix and a sample-barcoded 5' primer. A unique molecular identifier was introduced onto each TCR beta cDNA molecule by a template-switch 5' adaptor carrying 12 random nucleotides. Each sample yielded at least 2.5 million CDR3-containing paired-end reads. First-strand cDNA was synthesized from all RNA with the Mint cDNA synthesis kit, primed by a TRBC-specific oligonucleotide. After uracil-DNA glycosylase treatment, a first 18-cycle PCR used universal primers M1SS and BC2_uni_R on all cDNA. The original methods were these. Normalization of each sample was performed by random selection of 1 million high-quality reads, each carrying a distinct molecular identifier. Instead of being binned into consensus sequences, reads with shared molecular identifiers were discarded. MiTCR, set to a Q25 quality threshold and the strictest error-elimination algorithm, was used for CDR3 identification, clonotype clustering and error correction. A nonparametric unseen species model with Euler transformation was used to estimate a lower bound on total TCR beta diversity. TCRdb itself trimmed the public reads at Q25 with fastp, ran MiXCR and retained productive beta chains. Rows are combined by CDR3 protein, so each entry shows the most common genes and DNA. What appears here as the V and J calls and clone size reflects TCRdb's work, not the paper's. This sample comprises 650,000 to 1,000,000 distinct CDR3 sequences, around 36% of them detected only once. The ten most abundant clones make up 10% to 15% of the sample.

Donors were roughly 40 systemically healthy Caucasian individuals from Russia aged roughly 6 to 95 years. Each donor gave ten milliliters of peripheral blood, collected into EDTA-treated Vacutainer tubes. Ficoll-Paque density-gradient centrifugation was used to isolate PBMCs, with at least 6.5 million per sample. Trizol reagent was used to extract total RNA from PBMCs, with at least 6 micrograms per sample. Naive CD45RAhigh/CD27high T cell percentages were measured by flow cytometry on a PBMC aliquot from every donor. The CDR3 has 17 amino acids, counting the end cysteine and phenylalanine. Only the CDR3 region is kept as DNA, spanning 51 bases read in frame from base 1. Germline trimming: 0 bases from V, 5 bases from J; junction bases outside gene matches: 9. Sequences SGDLS (CDR1) and YYNGEE (CDR2) are obtained from the germline V gene. This record belongs to a study of blood T cells in healthy people across ages (dated by TCRdb to between 2014 and 2017). Turning to the overall study: Template switching captured roughly one uniquely barcoded TCR beta cDNA molecule per two T cells in model experiments. To track age-related changes in TCR beta repertoire diversity, the study relied on deep sequencing normalized with unique cDNA molecular identifiers. Donors were grouped into four age groups: young (average approximately 16 years), middle-aged (less than 40), aged (about 59) and long-lived (approximately 78). To avoid experimental bias, donors of different ages were randomly spread across the sequencing lanes. Two additional independent replicas of 1 million unique cDNA reads from the same blood draw were analyzed for two donors (one aged 18 to 30 and one aged 80 or older). What the authors observed across the whole study: Bulk unsorted PBMC profiling prevented conclusive comparison of naive and antigen-experienced compartments. Estimates of total diversity based on one million sequenced T cells were considered lower bounds and underestimates. There was a strong correlation between observed TCR beta diversity and the percentage of naive T cells measured by flow cytometry. As age increased, observed TCR beta diversity per million T cells dropped in a roughly linear way, and a significant reduction was already evident by age about 40. Donor CMV infection status was unknown, potentially confounding age-related changes in expanded clonotypes. The long-lived group showed more naive CD4+ T cells, fewer expanded clones and increased TCR diversity than the aged group, suggesting age selection.

The sequenced material came from blood. The V and J segments used are TRBV9 and TRBJ2-1, and TRBD2 matches 9 of the central bases. The sequence came from a young man in good health. The DNA sequence is given as TGTGCCAGCAGCGTAGCTGCCCTAGCGGGGTATCACAATGAGCAGTTCTTC. Its amino acids are CASSVAALAGYHNEQFF.